The 27 T cell receptor beta chains below all came from one sample that was sequenced in a study of breast tumors, draining lymph nodes, adjacent tissues. Samples came from axillary lymph nodes draining the breast cancer. One entry per CDR3 protein results from TCRdb running MiXCR on the multiplex PCR reads. The sample lists under 350,000 distinct CDR3 sequences; 30% were seen once. Sequencing was done on a sample of axillary lymph node tissue. The receptors were gathered from a female donor with breast cancer. Some clones in this sample may be carry-over from other donors' samples.

Many counts were recorded for this clonotype. V is TRBV2 and J is TRBJ2-7, with 8 bases that match TRBD1. Per the germline V gene, CDR1 is SNHLY and CDR2 is FYNNEI. CDR3 length: 12 residues. V was clipped by 7 bases and J by 6 bases; unmatched bases: 5. The CDR3 bases are TGTGCCAGCATACGACAGGGGTCCGAGCAGTACTTC. It translates to CASIRQGSEQYF.

This clonotype was detected ten times or more. Here the CDR3 reads CASSVSGRAADTQYF. The CDR3 nucleotides are TGTGCCAGCAGTGTGAGCGGGAGGGCCGCAGATACGCAGTATTTT. V usage is TRBV7-3 and J usage is TRBJ2-3, with 10 bases lining up with TRBD2. This CDR3 has 15 amino acids. In germline, CDR1 is SGHTA, CDR2 FQGTGA. The V segment lost 6 bases and the J segment 4 bases; nucleotides outside the gene matches: 7.

The sample holds many counts of this clonotype. The chain employs TRBV7-8 and TRBJ1-4; D perhaps matches TRBD1 (5 bases). Deletions cut 1 base from V and 5 bases from J, with 11 bases between. Germline CDR1 SGHVS, CDR2 FQNEAQ. This CDR3 has 15 residues. The CDR3 DNA sequence: TGTGCCAGCAGCTTAGAAGACAGTCCAAATGAAAAACTGTTTTTT. It translates to CASSLEDSPNEKLFF.

This clonotype showed up many times. The rearrangement uses TRBV4-2 and TRBJ2-2; D unclear. Germline assignment: CDR1 LGHNA and CDR2 YNFKEQ. Between the trimmed V and J ends, which lost 6 bases and 0 bases, there was a span of 11 bases. This CDR3 is 15 amino acids long. As DNA, the CDR3 is TGTGCCAGCAGATCGGGCGCCTCGAACACCGGGGAGCTGTTTTTT. Residues: CASRSGASNTGELFF.

This chain joins TRBV2 and TRBJ1-4; a possible D gene is TRBD1 (6 bases). V was shortened by 6 bases and J by 12 bases, with 26 bases between the two germline ends. There are 16 residues in the CDR3. Germline loops: CDR1 SNHLY, CDR2 FYNNEI. CDR3 region: CASSQDSGASNVELFF. In nucleotides, the CDR3 is TGTGCCAGCAGCCAAGATTCAGGGGCAAGTAATGTAGAACTGTTTTTT.

This clonotype was recorded at least ten times. This chain uses TRBV10-3 with TRBJ2-7; 7 nucleotides align to TRBD1. CDR1 is ENHRY and CDR2 is SYGVKD in the germline V gene. This CDR3 contains 15 residues. V was clipped by 2 bases and J by 2 bases; unmatched bases: 6. CDR3 coding DNA: TGTGCCATCAGTGAGCCCGCGACAGGGCCCTACGAGCAGTACTTC. The encoded protein is CAISEPATGPYEQYF.

This clonotype was recorded at least ten times. The J gene is TRBJ1-4, the V gene TRBV14; D is uncertain. The CDR3 extends over 13 amino acids. V lost 3 bases, J lost 8 bases, and 10 bases lay in between. CDR1 and CDR2 (germline): SGHDN, FVKESK. As DNA, the CDR3 is TGTGCCAGCAGCCAGAGTCTTGGGGAAAAACTGTTTTTT. Amino acids: CASSQSLGEKLFF. The full variable domain, rest sourced from reference TRBV14 and TRBJ1-4, is EAGVTQFPSHSVIEKGQTVTLRCDPISGHDNLYWYRRVMGKEIKFLLHFVKESKQDESGMPNNRFLAERTGGTYSTLKVQPAELEDSGVYFCASSQSLGEKLFFGSGTQLSVL.

This clonotype was observed many times. One base away lies a much larger clone, so this may be a sequencing read error. The chain joins TRBV15 to TRBJ1-4, with no clear D. V lost 1 base, J lost 3 bases, and 12 bases lay in between. Germline values: CDR1 LNHNV, CDR2 YYDKDF (reference sequence). The CDR3 loop spans 16 amino acids. The CDR3 nucleotides read TGTGCCACCAGCAGAGGAATGTTGGCAGCTAATGAAAAACTGTTTTTT. It is translated as CATSRGMLAANEKLFF.

Note on this clonotype: Likely a read error: the CDR3 ends without its conserved phenylalanine or tryptophan. Because the CDR3's place on the DNA is in doubt, the DNA is left out and the CDR3 is given as listed by TCRdb. The chain uses TRBV3-1 and TRBJ1-2; no DNA check was done on the table's D call, TRBD1. The CDR3 extends over 12 residues, inclusive of both ends. Germline V gene data show CDR1 as LGHDT and CDR2 as YNNKEL (reference sequence). CDR3 sequence reads: CASSLTGQTLTL.

In the case of this clonotype: A much larger clone is a single base away; this may be a read error. This chain links TRBV6-1 with TRBJ1-4, with 7 nucleotides matching TRBD1. This CDR3 contains 15 residues. Germline lookup yields CDR1 MNHNS and CDR2 SASEGT. CDR3 protein: CASSEETGHNEKLSF. CDR3 nucleotides: TGTGCCAGCAGTGAAGAGACAGGGCACAATGAAAAACTGTCTTTT.

V usage is TRBV13 and J usage is TRBJ1-2, with TRBD1 identical over 9 bases. In germline, CDR1 is PRHDT, CDR2 FYEKMQ (reference sequence). Unmatched junction bases numbered 19, after V lost 3 bases and J lost 5 bases. The CDR3 contains 19 residues. CDR3 sequence: CASSFPRRDRVPRKYGYTF. The CDR3 region has the DNA TGTGCCAGCAGCTTTCCCCGCCGGGACAGGGTCCCTCGAAAGTATGGCTACACCTTC.

At least ten counts were recorded for this clonotype. V is TRBV5-1 and J is TRBJ2-1; 10 nucleotides match TRBD2. Trimming removed 2 bases from V and 9 bases from J; junction bases left unmatched: 14. The germline V gene encodes CDR1 SGHRS and CDR2 YFSETQ. The CDR3 extends over 17 amino acids. CDR3 DNA: TGCGCCAGCAGCTTTATACGCAGCGGGAGGGCGGTAGGTGAGCAGTTCTTC. It translates to CASSFIRSGRAVGEQFF. The full variable domain, with the rest looked up from reference TRBV5-1 and TRBJ2-1, is KAGVTQTPRYLIKTRGQQVTLSCSPISGHRSVSWYQQTPGQGLQFLFEYFSETQRNKGNFPGRFSGRQFSNSRSEMNVSTLELGDSALYLCASSFIRSGRAVGEQFFGPGTRLTVL.

This clonotype was seen repeatedly, ten times or more. The chain has TRBV7-9 and TRBJ2-7; D possibly matches TRBD1 or TRBD2 (7 bases each). This CDR3 contains 16 residues. V lost 4 bases to trimming and J lost 5 bases, with 21 bases between them. Germline V gene data show CDR1 as SEHNR and CDR2 as FQNEAQ (reference sequence). The DNA of the CDR3 is TGTGCCAGCAGCTCCCGGGGGGCAGGGGGAATCCACGAGCAGTACTTC. The encoded protein is CASSSRGAGGIHEQYF.

This clonotype was detected ten times or more. J is TRBJ2-2 and V is TRBV19, with TRBD2 matching over 14 bases. J gave up 6 bases and V 6 bases, and 3 bases lay outside the gene matches. The CDR3 length is 15 residues. The germline V gene encodes CDR1 LNHDA and CDR2 SQIVND (reference sequence). CDR3 nucleotides: TGTGCCAGTAGCAGACTAGCGGGAGGGGCCGGGGAGCTGTTTTTT. It encodes CASSRLAGGAGELFF.

Turning to this clonotype: At one of its ends the junction is not consistent with the germline gene, which may arise from a read error. In DNA form, the CDR3 reads TGTGCCATCAGTGACCGGGACAGGGGGACAACCTACGAGCAGAACTTC. This translates into CAISDRDRGTTYEQNF. This chain links TRBV10-3 with TRBJ2-7, with TRBD1 matching over 11 bases. Germline loops: CDR1 ENHRY, CDR2 SYGVKD. There are 16 residues in the CDR3.

The chain combines TRBV11-3 with TRBJ2-7, with 9 bases that match TRBD1. Losses at the gene ends were 5 bases for V and 5 bases for J; bases not matched to a gene: 7. CDR1 and CDR2 from the germline V gene are SGHNT and YENEEA. The CDR3 has 14 amino acids. The CDR3 loop is CASSIGQGFHEQYF. Here the CDR3 DNA reads TGTGCCAGCAGCATTGGACAGGGGTTCCACGAGCAGTACTTC.

This clonotype was recorded at least ten times. This rearrangement joins TRBV2 to TRBJ2-6; a weak D match, TRBD1 (6 bases). Trimming stripped 4 bases from V and 0 bases from J, with 31 bases between. The germline V gene has CDR1 SNHLY and CDR2 FYNNEI. The CDR3 is 23 amino acids. The CDR3 loop reads CASSAPRTLGSGQRNSGANVLTF. CDR3 DNA: TGTGCCAGCAGTGCTCCACGTACACTGGGTTCGGGACAAAGAAACTCTGGGGCCAACGTCCTGACTTTC.

This clonotype was recorded at least ten times. CDR3: CASSADGTPYNEQFF. CDR3 sequence (DNA): TGTGCCAGCAGCGCTGACGGTACTCCCTACAATGAGCAGTTCTTC. The chain employs TRBV11-2 and TRBJ2-1; no clear D. CDR3 size: 15 residues. Germline CDR1 is SGHAT and CDR2 is FQNNGV. Trimming shortened V by 5 bases and J by 2 bases, and 13 bases separated the two germline ends.

This clonotype was recorded many times. The chain employs TRBV11-3 and TRBJ2-5; D might be TRBD1 (5 bases). From germline, CDR1 is SGHNT and CDR2 YENEEA. V lost 5 bases to trimming and J lost 5 bases, with 6 bases between them. The CDR3 is 11 amino acids. The CDR3 sequence: CASSHRETQYF. DNA of the CDR3: TGTGCCAGCAGCCACAGGGAGACCCAGTACTTC.

This clonotype was observed many times. This chain joins TRBV19 and TRBJ2-7; TRBD2 agrees at 8 bases. The CDR3 is 13 residues long. Germline values: CDR1 LNHDA, CDR2 SQIVND (reference sequence). Trimming at V came to 10 bases and at J to 0 bases, leaving 5 bases not matched to a gene. The CDR3 sequence is CATQRENSYEQYF. In DNA, the CDR3 is TGTGCCACCCAGCGGGAGAACTCCTACGAGCAGTACTTC.

A few counts support this clonotype. A much more abundant neighbour one base away suggests this may be a read error. The rearrangement joins TRBV12-3 or TRBV12-4 to TRBJ2-5; 7 nucleotides line up with TRBD2. This CDR3 comprises 14 residues. Germline trimming cut 6 bases from V and 4 bases from J; bases unmatched to any gene: 8. CDR3 coding DNA: TGTGCCAGCAGCTTCGTGGGAGGGCCAGAGACCCAGTACTTC. Translating it yields CASSFVGGPETQYF.

This clonotype was detected ten times or more. The genes are TRBV29-1 and TRBJ2-7, with 7 bases aligning to TRBD1. The V gene end was trimmed by 7 bases and the J gene end by 1 base; junction bases not matched to a gene: 10. From germline, CDR1 is SQVTM and CDR2 ANQGSEA. This CDR3 spans 14 amino acids. The CDR3 is CSAVPGTESYEQYF. As DNA, the CDR3 is TGCAGCGCCGTCCCTGGGACAGAATCCTACGAGCAGTACTTC.

Note on this clonotype: This may be a read error: a much more frequent sequence differs by one nucleotide. J is TRBJ2-7 and V is TRBV5-1, with 9 bases aligning to TRBD2. CDR1 is SGHRS, CDR2 YFSETQ, per germline. This CDR3 is built from 15 residues. V shed 4 bases, J shed 6 bases, and the junction held 11 bases outside the gene matches. Written as DNA, the CDR3 is TGCGCCAGCAGCCGAGAGATTAGCGGGGGCCCCGAGCAGTACTTC. Residues: CASSREISGGPEQYF.

This chain uses TRBV2 with TRBJ2-6, with a possible D match to TRBD2 (5 bases). The CDR3 has 14 amino acids. Germline-derived CDR1 and CDR2 are SNHLY and FYNNEI. The V and J ends lost 4 bases and 4 bases respectively, with 8 bases between them. The CDR3 is CASSAASGANVLTF. The CDR3 region has the DNA TGTGCCAGCAGTGCGGCTAGCGGGGCCAACGTCCTGACTTTC. Full variable domain (missing parts from reference TRBV2 and TRBJ2-6): EPEVTQTPSHQVTQMGQEVILRCVPISNHLYFYWYRQILGQKVEFLVSFYNNEISEKSEIFDDQFSVERPDGSNFTLKIRSTKLEDSAMYFCASSAASGANVLTFGAGSRLTVL.

This clonotype was seen at least ten times. This rearrangement joins TRBV11-1 to TRBJ2-3; D is unclear. The V end lost 0 bases, the J end lost 1 base, and 11 bases lay between the germline ends. CDR1 SGHAT and CDR2 FQDESV come from the germline V gene (reference sequence). The CDR3 loop spans 16 amino acids. CDR3 nucleotide sequence: TGTGCCAGCAGCTTAGCAGGGCGAATACGCACAGATACGCAGTATTTT. This encodes CASSLAGRIRTDTQYF.

At least ten counts were recorded for this clonotype. The J gene is TRBJ2-7, the V gene TRBV4-3, with D perhaps matching TRBD1 (6 bases). The CDR3 consists of 13 residues. Trimming removed 0 bases at V and 4 bases at J, with 7 bases between. Per the germline V gene, CDR1 is LGHNA and CDR2 is YSLEER. This CDR3 is CASSQDQGYEQYF. The CDR3 DNA is TGCGCCAGCAGCCAAGATCAGGGGTACGAGCAGTACTTC.

This clonotype was detected ten times or more. This sequence joins TRBV19 and TRBJ2-2; D unclear. The V gene's germline CDR1 is LNHDA and CDR2 SQIVND (reference sequence). V was trimmed by 3 bases and J by 1 base, leaving 9 bases between them. The CDR3 runs 15 residues. The CDR3: CASSMALMNTGELFF. The CDR3 DNA reads as TGTGCCAGTAGTATGGCCCTTATGAACACCGGGGAGCTGTTTTTT.